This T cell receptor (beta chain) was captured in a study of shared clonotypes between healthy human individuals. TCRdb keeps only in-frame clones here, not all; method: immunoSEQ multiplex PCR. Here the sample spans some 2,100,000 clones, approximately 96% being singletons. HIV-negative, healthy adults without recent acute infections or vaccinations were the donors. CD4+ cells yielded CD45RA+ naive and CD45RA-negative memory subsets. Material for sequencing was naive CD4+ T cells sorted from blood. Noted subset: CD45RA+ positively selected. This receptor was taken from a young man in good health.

DNA of the CDR3: TGTGCCAGTCTTCGTTACGTCTATGGCTACACCTTC. Its protein product is CASLRYVYGYTF. The V call is TRBV6-6, the J call TRBJ1-2; D unresolved. V was clipped by 9 bases and J by 4 bases, with 12 bases between them. This CDR3 has 12 residues. The germline V gene encodes CDR1 MNHNY and CDR2 SVGAGI (reference sequence).